The T cell receptor beta chain under discussion was sequenced for a study of control samples from healthy donors and cancer patients. V shed 4 bases, J shed 7 bases, and the junction held 2 bases outside the gene matches. Germline lookup yields CDR1 SGHTA and CDR2 FQGTGA. The CDR3 has 13 amino acids. Here immunoSEQ multiplex PCR was the method, and the copy in TCRdb shows in-frame clones only, minus some. Here the sample spans about 90,000 clones, approximately 95% being singletons. The specimen sequenced was blood. This TCR was sampled from a woman aged 25 to 39 in good health. This chain joins TRBV7-3 and TRBJ2-4; 9 positions match TRBD1. This CDR3 is CASSSGQGNIQYF. In DNA form, the CDR3 reads TGTGCCAGCAGCTCTGGACAGGGGAACATTCAGTACTTC.